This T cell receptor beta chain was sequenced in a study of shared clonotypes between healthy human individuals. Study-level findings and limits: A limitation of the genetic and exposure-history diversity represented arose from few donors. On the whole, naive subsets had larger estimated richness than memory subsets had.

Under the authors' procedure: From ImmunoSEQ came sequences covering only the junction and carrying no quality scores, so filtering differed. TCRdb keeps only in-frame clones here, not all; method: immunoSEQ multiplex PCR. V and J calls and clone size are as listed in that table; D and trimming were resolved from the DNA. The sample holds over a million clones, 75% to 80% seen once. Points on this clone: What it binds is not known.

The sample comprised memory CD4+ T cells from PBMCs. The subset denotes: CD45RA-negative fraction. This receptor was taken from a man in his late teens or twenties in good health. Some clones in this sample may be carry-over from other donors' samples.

The CDR3 spells CASGLVGGREQFF. As DNA, the CDR3 is TGTGCTAGTGGTTTGGTCGGTGGGAGGGAGCAGTTCTTC. This rearrangement joins TRBV12-5 to TRBJ2-1; possibly TRBD2 for D (6 bases). Trimming removed 0 bases from V and 10 bases from J, with 10 bases in between. The CDR3 consists of 13 residues. Germline CDR1 and CDR2: LGHNT and FRNRAP.